The next 9 T cell receptor beta chains were all read from a single sample in a study of blood T cell repertoires in COVID-19. Sequencing was performed with immunoSEQ multiplex PCR; in TCRdb, only in-frame clones are kept and a portion is missing. This sample has some 170,000 clones; 85% to 90% occur once, and the top ten carry around 13%. The sample comprised peripheral blood. The receptors shown here come from a woman aged 65 to 85 with COVID-19, enrolled during active disease.

V usage is TRBV5-1 and J usage is TRBJ2-1; TRBD2 agrees at 12 bases. CDR1 is SGHRS, CDR2 YFSETQ, per germline. Trimming removed 4 bases from V and 2 bases from J; junction bases left unmatched: 10. CDR3 length equals 18 residues. CDR3: CASSIRLAGEGTYNEQFF. In DNA form, the CDR3 reads TGCGCCAGCAGCATACGACTAGCGGGAGAGGGGACCTACAATGAGCAGTTCTTC. Filled out from reference TRBV5-1 and TRBJ2-1, the complete variable domain reads KAGVTQTPRYLIKTRGQQVTLSCSPISGHRSVSWYQQTPGQGLQFLFEYFSETQRNKGNFPGRFSGRQFSNSRSEMNVSTLELGDSALYLCASSIRLAGEGTYNEQFFGPGTRLTVL.

The V call is TRBV5-4, the J call TRBJ2-7, with TRBD2 matching 14 bases. V was clipped by 4 bases and J by 6 bases; unmatched bases: 12. The germline gives CDR1 SGHNT, CDR2 YYREEE (reference sequence). This CDR3 comprises 17 residues. The CDR3 reads CASSPNLGLAGGGEQYF. Written as DNA, the CDR3 is TGTGCCAGCAGCCCAAACCTCGGACTAGCGGGAGGAGGCGAGCAGTACTTC.

The chain is built from TRBV30 and TRBJ1-3; the D is unclear. The CDR3 is made up of 15 amino acids. Germline CDR1 reads GTSNPN; CDR2 reads SVGIG (reference sequence). Trimming cost V 5 bases and J 0 bases, with 14 bases left between them. For the CDR3, the DNA is TGTGCCTGGGGACGTTTCGGGAGCTCTGGAAACACCATATATTTT. It is translated as CAWGRFGSSGNTIYF. The entire variable domain, with the rest obtained from reference TRBV30 and TRBJ1-3, is as follows: SQTIHQWPATLVQPVGSPLSLECTVEGTSNPNLYWYRQAAGRGLQLLFYSVGIGQISSEVPQNLSASRPQDRQFILSSKKLLLSDSGFYLCAWGRFGSSGNTIYFGEGSWLTVV.

The gene calls are TRBV6-6 and TRBJ2-7; 9 bases are a match to TRBD1. The CDR3 length is 15 residues. V was clipped by 6 bases and J by 1 base; unmatched bases: 7. Germline V gene sequence: CDR1 MNHNY, CDR2 SVGAGI (reference sequence). CDR3 in amino acids: CASSPPGTGSYEQYF. In DNA form, the CDR3 reads TGTGCCAGCAGCCCCCCCGGGACAGGGTCCTACGAGCAGTACTTC.

The rearrangement joins TRBV5-1 to TRBJ2-7; 9 bases map to TRBD1. After removal of 4 bases from V and 3 bases from J, the junction contained 2 bases not matched to a gene. CDR3 size: 13 residues. CDR1 and CDR2 (germline): SGHRS, YFSETQ. The CDR3 is CASSGGQGYEQYF. CDR3 coding DNA: TGCGCCAGCAGCGGGGGACAGGGCTACGAGCAGTACTTC.

The rearrangement uses TRBV29-1 and TRBJ1-1; possibly TRBD1 for D (6 bases). The CDR3 extends over 13 amino acids. With 1 base removed from V and 7 bases from J, the gap between germline ends came to 13 bases. Germline-derived CDR1 and CDR2 are SQVTM and ANQGSEA. This CDR3 is CSVEARGGGEAFF. CDR3 DNA sequence: TGCAGCGTTGAAGCCCGGGGGGGCGGTGAAGCTTTCTTT.

The chain links TRBV9 to TRBJ2-1; possible D gene TRBD1, 5 bases. This CDR3 is 15 amino acids long. Looked up from germline, CDR1 is SGDLS and CDR2 is YYNGEE. Between the trimmed V and J ends, which lost 2 bases and 4 bases, there was a span of 13 bases. The CDR3 loop reads CASSVTGIGYNEQFF. CDR3 in DNA: TGTGCCAGCAGCGTTACAGGAATCGGTTACAATGAGCAGTTCTTC.

The DNA of the CDR3 is TGTGCCATCAGTGAGTCCCGGACAGGGGGCTTCAAAGCTTTCTTT. It yields the protein CAISESRTGGFKAFF. V and J are TRBV10-3 and TRBJ1-1; 11 bases agree with TRBD1. The V and J ends lost 0 bases and 9 bases, in that order; junction bases with no gene match: 6. CDR3 size: 15 residues. The V gene's germline CDR1 is ENHRY and CDR2 SYGVKD.

The chain couples TRBV6-1 to TRBJ1-5; 7 positions match TRBD1. This CDR3 comprises 17 residues. V shed 0 bases, J shed 4 bases, and the junction held 9 bases outside the gene matches. Germline values: CDR1 MNHNS, CDR2 SASEGT. CDR3 region: CASSEARMTGRNQPQHF. CDR3 sequence (DNA): TGTGCCAGCAGTGAAGCTCGTATGACAGGGAGGAATCAGCCCCAGCATTTT.